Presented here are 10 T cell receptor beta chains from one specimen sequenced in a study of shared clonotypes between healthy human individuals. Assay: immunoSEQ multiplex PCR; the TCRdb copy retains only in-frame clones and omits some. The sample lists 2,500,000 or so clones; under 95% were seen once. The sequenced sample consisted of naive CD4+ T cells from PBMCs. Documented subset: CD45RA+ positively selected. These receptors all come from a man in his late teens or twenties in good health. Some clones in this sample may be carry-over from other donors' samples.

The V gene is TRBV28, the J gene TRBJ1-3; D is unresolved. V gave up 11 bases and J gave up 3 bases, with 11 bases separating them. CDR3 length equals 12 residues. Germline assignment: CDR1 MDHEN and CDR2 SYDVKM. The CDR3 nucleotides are TGTGCCGGAGAGGGCCTTGGAAACACCATATATTTT. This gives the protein CAGEGLGNTIYF.

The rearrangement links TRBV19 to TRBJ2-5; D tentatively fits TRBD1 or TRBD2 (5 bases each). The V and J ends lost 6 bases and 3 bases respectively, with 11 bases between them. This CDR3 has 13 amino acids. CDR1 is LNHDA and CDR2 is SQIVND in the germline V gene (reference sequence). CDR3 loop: CASRTGTEETQYF. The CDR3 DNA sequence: TGTGCCAGTAGAACCGGGACGGAAGAGACCCAGTACTTC.

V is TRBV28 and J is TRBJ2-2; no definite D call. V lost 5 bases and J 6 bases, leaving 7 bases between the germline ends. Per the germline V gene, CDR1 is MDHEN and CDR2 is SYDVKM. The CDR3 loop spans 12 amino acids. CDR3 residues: CASSPFSGELFF. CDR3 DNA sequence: TGTGCCAGCAGTCCTTTTTCCGGGGAGCTGTTTTTT.

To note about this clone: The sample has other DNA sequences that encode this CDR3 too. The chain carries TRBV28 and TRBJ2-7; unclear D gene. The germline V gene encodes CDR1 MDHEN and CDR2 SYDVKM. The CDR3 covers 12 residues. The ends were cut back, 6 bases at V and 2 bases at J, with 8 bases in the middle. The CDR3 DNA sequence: TGTGCCAGCAGCATCCGGACCTACGAGCAGTACTTC. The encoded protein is CASSIRTYEQYF.

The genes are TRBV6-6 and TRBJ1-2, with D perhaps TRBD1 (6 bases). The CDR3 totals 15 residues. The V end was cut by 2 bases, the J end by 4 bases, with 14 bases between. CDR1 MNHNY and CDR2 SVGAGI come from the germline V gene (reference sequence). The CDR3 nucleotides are TGTGCCAGCAGTTACCTGCCAGGGGCTGGCTATGGCTACACCTTC. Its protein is CASSYLPGAGYGYTF.

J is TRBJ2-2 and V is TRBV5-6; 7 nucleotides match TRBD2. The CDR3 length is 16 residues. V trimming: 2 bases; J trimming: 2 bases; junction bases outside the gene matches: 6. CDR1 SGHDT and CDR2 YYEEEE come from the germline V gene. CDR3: CASSFRSGLNTGELFF. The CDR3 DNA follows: TGTGCCAGCAGCTTTCGCTCGGGACTAAACACCGGGGAGCTGTTTTTT.

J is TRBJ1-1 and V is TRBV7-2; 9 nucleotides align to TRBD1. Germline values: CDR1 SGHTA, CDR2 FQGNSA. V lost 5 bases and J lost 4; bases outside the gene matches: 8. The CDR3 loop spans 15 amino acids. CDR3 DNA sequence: TGTGCCAGCAGCCCAAGGACAGGGGTGAGCACTGAAGCTTTCTTT. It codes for CASSPRTGVSTEAFF.

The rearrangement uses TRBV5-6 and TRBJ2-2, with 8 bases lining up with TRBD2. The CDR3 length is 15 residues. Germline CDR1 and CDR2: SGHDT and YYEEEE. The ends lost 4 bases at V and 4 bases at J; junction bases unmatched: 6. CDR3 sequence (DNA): TGTGCCAGCAGCCCAAGCGGGAGAAGCACCGGGGAGCTGTTTTTT. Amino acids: CASSPSGRSTGELFF.

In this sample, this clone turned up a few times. The CDR3 bases are TGTGCCAGCACGTGGAGTGGGGCTGGGACTGAAGCTTTCTTT. Its translation: CASTWSGAGTEAFF. The chain is built from TRBV7-8 and TRBJ1-1; D is perhaps TRBD1 (5 bases). The CDR3 runs to 14 residues. Between the trimmed V and J ends, which lost 7 bases and 5 bases, there was a span of 17 bases. Germline loops: CDR1 SGHVS, CDR2 FQNEAQ.

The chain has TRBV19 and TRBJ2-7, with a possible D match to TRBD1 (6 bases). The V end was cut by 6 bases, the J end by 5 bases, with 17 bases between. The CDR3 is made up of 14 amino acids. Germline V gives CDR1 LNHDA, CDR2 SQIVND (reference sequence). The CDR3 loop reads CASSPGQLGNEQYF. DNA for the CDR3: TGTGCCAGTAGCCCAGGACAGCTCGGGAACGAGCAGTACTTC.